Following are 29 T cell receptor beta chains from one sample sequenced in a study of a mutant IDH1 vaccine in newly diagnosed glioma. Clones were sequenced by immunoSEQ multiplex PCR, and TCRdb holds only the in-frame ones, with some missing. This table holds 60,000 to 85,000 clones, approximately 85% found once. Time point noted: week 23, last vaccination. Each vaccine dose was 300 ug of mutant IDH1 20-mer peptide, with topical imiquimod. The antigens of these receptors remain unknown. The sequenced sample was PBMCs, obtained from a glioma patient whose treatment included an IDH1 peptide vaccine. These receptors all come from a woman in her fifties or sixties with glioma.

The CDR3 nucleotides are TGTGCCAGTAGTACCAGGGGGCGGAACGAGCAGTACTTC. This translates into CASSTRGRNEQYF. This chain connects TRBV19 to TRBJ2-7; 8 bases agree with TRBD1. This CDR3 has 13 amino acids. J was trimmed by 5 bases and V by 4 bases; bases with no gene match: 4. Germline loops: CDR1 LNHDA, CDR2 SQIVND (reference sequence).

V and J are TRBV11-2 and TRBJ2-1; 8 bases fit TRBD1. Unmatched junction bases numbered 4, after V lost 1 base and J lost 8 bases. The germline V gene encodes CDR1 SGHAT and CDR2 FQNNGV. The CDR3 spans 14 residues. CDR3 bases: TGTGCCAGCAGCTTAGTTGGGGGACAGGATGAGCAGTTCTTC. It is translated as CASSLVGGQDEQFF.

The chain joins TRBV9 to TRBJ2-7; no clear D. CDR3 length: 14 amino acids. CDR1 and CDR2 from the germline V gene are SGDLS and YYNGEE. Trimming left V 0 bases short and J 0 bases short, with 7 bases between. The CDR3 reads CASSVDSYSYEQYF. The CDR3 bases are TGTGCCAGCAGCGTAGACAGTTACTCCTACGAGCAGTACTTC.

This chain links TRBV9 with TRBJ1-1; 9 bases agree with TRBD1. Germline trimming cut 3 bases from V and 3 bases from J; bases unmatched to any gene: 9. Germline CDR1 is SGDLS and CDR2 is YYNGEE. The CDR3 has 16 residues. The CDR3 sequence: CASSGRGQGPDTEAFF. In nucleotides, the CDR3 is TGTGCCAGCAGCGGGAGGGGACAGGGACCGGACACTGAAGCTTTCTTT.

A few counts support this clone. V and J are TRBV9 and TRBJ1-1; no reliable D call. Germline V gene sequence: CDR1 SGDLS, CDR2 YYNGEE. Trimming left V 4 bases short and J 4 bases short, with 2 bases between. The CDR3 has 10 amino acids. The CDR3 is CASSPTEAFF. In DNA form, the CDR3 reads TGTGCCAGCAGCCCCACTGAAGCTTTCTTT.

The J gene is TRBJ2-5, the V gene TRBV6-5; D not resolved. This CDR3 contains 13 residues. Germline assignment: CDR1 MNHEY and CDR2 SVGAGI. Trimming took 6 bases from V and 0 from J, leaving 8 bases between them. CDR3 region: CASRGFNQETQYF. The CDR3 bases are TGTGCCAGCAGAGGATTCAACCAAGAGACCCAGTACTTC.

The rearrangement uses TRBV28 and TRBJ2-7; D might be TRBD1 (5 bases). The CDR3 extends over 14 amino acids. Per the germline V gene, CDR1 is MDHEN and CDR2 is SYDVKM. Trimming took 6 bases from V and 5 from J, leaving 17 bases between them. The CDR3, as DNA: TGTGCCAGCAGCCGCGGTAGGGGTCGCCACGAGCAGTACTTC. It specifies CASSRGRGRHEQYF. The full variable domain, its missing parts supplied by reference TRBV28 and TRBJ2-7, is DVKVTQSSRYLVKRTGEKVFLECVQDMDHENMFWYRQDPGLGLRLIYFSYDVKMKEKGDIPEGYSVSREKKERFSLILESASTNQTSMYLCASSRGRGRHEQYFGPGTRLTVT.

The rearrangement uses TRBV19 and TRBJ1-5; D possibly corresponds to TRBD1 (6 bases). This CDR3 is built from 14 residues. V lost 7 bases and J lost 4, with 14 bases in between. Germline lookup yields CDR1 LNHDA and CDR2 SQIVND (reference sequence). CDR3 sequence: CASTTERGNQPQHF. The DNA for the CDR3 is TGTGCCAGTACTACAGAGAGGGGGAATCAGCCCCAGCATTTT.

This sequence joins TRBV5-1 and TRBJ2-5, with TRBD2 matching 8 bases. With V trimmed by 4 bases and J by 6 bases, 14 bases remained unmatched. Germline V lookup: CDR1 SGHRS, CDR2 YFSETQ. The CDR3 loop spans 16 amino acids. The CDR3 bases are TGCGCCAGCAGCACCCTGGTGGGTAGCGGGGCGAAGACCCAGTACTTC. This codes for CASSTLVGSGAKTQYF.

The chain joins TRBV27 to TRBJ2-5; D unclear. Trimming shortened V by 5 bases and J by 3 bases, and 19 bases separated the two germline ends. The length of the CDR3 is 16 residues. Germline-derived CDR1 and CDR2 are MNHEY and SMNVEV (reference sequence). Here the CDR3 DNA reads TGTGCCAGCAGTCCCCACCGGGCCCAAAGAGAAGAGACCCAGTACTTC. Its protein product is CASSPHRAQREETQYF.

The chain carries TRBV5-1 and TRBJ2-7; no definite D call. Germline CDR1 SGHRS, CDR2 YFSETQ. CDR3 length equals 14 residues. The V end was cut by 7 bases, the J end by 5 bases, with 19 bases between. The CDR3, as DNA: TGCGCCAGCTTTAAATCCGAGAGTACACACGAGCAGTACTTC. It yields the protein CASFKSESTHEQYF.

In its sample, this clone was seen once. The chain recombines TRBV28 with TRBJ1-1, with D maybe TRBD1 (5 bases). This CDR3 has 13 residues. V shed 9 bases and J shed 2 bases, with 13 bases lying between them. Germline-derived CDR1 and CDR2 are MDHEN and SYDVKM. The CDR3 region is CASLFGANTEAFF. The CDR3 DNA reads TGTGCCAGTCTATTTGGGGCCAACACTGAAGCTTTCTTT.

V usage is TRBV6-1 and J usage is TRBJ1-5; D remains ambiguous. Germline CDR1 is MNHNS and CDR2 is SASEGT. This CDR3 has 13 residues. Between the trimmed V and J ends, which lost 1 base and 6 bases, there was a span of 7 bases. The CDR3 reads CASSEVPSQPQHF. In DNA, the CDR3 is TGTGCCAGCAGTGAAGTCCCCAGTCAGCCCCAGCATTTT.

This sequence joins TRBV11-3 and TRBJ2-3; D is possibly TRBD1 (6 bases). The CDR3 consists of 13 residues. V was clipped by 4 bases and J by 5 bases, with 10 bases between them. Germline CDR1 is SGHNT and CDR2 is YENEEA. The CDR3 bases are TGTGCCAGCAGCTGGCAACAGGGAGATACGCAGTATTTT. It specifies CASSWQQGDTQYF. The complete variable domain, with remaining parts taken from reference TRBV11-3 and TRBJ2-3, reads EAGVVQSPRYKIIEKKQPVAFWCNPISGHNTLYWYLQNLGQGPELLIRYENEEAVDDSQLPKDRFSAERLKGVDSTLKIQPAELGDSAVYLCASSWQQGDTQYFGPGTRLTVL.

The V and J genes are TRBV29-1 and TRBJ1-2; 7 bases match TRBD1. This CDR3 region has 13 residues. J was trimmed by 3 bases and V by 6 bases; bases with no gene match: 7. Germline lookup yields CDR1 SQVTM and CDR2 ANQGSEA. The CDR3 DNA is TGCAGCGTGGTTGAAGGGGGCGACTATGGCTACACCTTC. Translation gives CSVVEGGDYGYTF.

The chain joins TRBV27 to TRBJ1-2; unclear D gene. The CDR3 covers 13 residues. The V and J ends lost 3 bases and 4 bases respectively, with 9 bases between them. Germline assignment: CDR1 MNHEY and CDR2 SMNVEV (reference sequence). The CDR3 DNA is TGTGCCAGCAGTTTCGGACGGGGCTATGGCTACACCTTC. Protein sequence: CASSFGRGYGYTF.

CDR3 in amino acids: CASSIASDPTRETQYF. The CDR3 DNA reads as TGTGCCAGTAGTATAGCCTCAGACCCAACAAGGGAGACCCAGTACTTC. The chain uses TRBV19 and TRBJ2-5; D is unresolved. Germline CDR1 and CDR2: LNHDA and SQIVND (reference sequence). The length of the CDR3 is 16 residues. With 1 base removed from V and 5 bases from J, the gap between germline ends came to 17 bases.

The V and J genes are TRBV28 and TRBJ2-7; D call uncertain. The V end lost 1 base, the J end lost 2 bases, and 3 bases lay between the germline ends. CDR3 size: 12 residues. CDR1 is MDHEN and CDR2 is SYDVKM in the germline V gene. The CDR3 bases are TGTGCCAGCAGTTTATCAGCCTACGAGCAGTACTTC. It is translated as CASSLSAYEQYF.

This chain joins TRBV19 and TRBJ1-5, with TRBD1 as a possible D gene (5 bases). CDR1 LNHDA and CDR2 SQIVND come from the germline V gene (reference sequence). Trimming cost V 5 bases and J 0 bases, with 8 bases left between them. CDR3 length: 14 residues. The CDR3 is CASSDSYSNQPQHF. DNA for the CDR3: TGTGCCAGTAGTGACAGTTATAGCAATCAGCCCCAGCATTTT. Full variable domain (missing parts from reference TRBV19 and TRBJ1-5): DGGITQSPKYLFRKEGQNVTLSCEQNLNHDAMYWYRQDPGQGLRLIYYSQIVNDFQKGDIAEGYSVSREKKESFPLTVTSAQKNPTAFYLCASSDSYSNQPQHFGDGTRLSIL.

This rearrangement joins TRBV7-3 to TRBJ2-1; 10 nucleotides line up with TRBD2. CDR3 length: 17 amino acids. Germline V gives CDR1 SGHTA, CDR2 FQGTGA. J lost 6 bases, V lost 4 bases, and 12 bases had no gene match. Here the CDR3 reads CASSSRLAGASGNEQFF. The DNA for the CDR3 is TGTGCCAGCAGCTCGCGTCTAGCGGGAGCCTCCGGCAATGAGCAGTTCTTC. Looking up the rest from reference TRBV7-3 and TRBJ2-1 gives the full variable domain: GAGVSQTPSNKVTEKGKYVELRCDPISGHTALYWYRQSLGQGPEFLIYFQGTGAADDSGLPNDRFFAVRPEGSVSTLKIQRTERGDSAVYLCASSSRLAGASGNEQFFGPGTRLTVL.

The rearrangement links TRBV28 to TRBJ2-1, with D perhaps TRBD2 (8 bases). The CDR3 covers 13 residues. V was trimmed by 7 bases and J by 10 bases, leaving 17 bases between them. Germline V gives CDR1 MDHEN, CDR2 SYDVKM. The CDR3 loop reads CASTPGGGQEQFF. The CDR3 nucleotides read TGTGCCAGCACCCCGGGAGGGGGCCAGGAGCAGTTCTTC.

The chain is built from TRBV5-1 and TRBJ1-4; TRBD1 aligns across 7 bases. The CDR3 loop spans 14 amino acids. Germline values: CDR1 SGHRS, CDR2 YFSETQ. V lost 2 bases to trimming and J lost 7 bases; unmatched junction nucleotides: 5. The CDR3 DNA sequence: TGCGCCAGCAGCTTAAGTCAGGGGGGTGAAAAACTGTTTTTT. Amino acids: CASSLSQGGEKLFF. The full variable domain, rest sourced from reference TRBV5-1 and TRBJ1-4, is KAGVTQTPRYLIKTRGQQVTLSCSPISGHRSVSWYQQTPGQGLQFLFEYFSETQRNKGNFPGRFSGRQFSNSRSEMNVSTLELGDSALYLCASSLSQGGEKLFFGSGTQLSVL.

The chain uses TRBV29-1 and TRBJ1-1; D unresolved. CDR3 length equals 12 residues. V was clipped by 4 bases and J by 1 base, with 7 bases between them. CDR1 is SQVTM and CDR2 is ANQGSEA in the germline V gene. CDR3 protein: CSVARRNTEAFF. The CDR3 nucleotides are TGCAGCGTTGCCCGGCGGAACACTGAAGCTTTCTTT.

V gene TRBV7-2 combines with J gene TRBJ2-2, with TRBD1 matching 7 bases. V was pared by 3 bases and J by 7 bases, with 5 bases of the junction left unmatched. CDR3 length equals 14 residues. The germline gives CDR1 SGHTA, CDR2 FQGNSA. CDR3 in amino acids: CASSLNRGVGELFF. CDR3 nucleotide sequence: TGTGCCAGCAGCTTGAACAGGGGCGTCGGGGAGCTGTTTTTT.

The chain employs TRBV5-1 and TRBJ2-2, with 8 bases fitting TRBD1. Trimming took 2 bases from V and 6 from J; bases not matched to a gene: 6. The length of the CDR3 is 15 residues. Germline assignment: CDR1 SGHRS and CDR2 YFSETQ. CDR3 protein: CASSLRTGRPGELFF. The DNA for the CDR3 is TGCGCCAGCAGCTTACGGACAGGGCGTCCCGGGGAGCTGTTTTTT.

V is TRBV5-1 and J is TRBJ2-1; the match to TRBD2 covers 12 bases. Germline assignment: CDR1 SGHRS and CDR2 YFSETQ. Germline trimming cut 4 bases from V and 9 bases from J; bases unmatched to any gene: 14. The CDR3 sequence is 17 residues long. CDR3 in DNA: TGCGCCAGCAGCCCCCGGCCCACTAGCGGGAGGAGAATTGAGCAGTTCTTC. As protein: CASSPRPTSGRRIEQFF.

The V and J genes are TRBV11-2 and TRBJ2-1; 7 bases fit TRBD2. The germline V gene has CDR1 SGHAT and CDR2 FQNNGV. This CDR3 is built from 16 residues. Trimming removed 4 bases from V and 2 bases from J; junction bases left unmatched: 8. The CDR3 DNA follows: TGTGCCAGCAGCTCCCCTCGTGGGAGGGCCTACAATGAGCAGTTCTTC. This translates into CASSSPRGRAYNEQFF. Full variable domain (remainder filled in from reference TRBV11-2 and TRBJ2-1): EAGVAQSPRYKIIEKRQSVAFWCNPISGHATLYWYQQILGQGPKLLIQFQNNGVVDDSQLPKDRFSAERLKGVDSTLKIQPAKLEDSAVYLCASSSPRGRAYNEQFFGPGTRLTVL.

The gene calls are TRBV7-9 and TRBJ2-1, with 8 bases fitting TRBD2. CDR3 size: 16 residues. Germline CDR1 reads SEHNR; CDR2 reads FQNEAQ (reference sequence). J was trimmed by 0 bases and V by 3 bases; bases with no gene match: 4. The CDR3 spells CASSFAGGRSYNEQFF. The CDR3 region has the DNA TGTGCCAGCAGCTTCGCGGGAGGCCGCTCCTACAATGAGCAGTTCTTC.

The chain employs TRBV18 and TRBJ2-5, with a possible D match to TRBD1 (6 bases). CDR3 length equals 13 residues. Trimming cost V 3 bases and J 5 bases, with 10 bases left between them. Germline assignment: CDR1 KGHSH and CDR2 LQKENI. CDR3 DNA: TGTGCCAGCTCACCTGGGGGCATGGAGACCCAGTACTTC. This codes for CASSPGGMETQYF.